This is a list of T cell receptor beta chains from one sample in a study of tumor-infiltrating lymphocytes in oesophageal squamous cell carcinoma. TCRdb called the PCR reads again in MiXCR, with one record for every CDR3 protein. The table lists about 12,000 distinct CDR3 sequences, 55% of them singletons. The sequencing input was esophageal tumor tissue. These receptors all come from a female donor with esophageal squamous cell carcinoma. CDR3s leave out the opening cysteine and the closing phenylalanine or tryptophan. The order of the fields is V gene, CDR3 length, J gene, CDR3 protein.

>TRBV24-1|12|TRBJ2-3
ATSRTASTDTQY
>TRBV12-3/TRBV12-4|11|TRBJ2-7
ASSKNSGYEQY
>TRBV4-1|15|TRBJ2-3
ASSQSGFTGGWDTQY
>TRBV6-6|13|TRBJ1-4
ASRGWTGPNEKLF
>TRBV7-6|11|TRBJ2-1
ASSLPAGDEQF
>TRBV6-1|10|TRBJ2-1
ASRLDTNEQF
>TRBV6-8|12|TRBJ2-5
ASSYGQGQETQY
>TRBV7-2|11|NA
ASSLSRANEQF
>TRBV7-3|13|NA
ASSVFGFRGETQY
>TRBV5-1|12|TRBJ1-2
ASSLGTNLVGYT
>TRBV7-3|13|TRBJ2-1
ASSLRETPYNEQF
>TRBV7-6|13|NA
ASSKIRSMYDEQF
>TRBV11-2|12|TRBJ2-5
ASRQGSSYNEQY
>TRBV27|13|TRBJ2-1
ASRSGTGKHNEQF
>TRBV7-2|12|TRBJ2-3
ASSLGAITDTQY
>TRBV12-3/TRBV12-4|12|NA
ASSLATAGYEQY
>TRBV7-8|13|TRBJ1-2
ASSLGLGGGLGYT
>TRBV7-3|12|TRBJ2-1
ASSPLSSSNEQF
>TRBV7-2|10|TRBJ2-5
ASSYSQETQY
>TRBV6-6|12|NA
ASSYSPGGYEQY
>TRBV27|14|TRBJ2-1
ASRPGTARIYNEQF
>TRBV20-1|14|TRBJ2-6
SASPQGATGANVLT
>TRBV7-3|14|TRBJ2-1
ASSLKGHLGNNEQF
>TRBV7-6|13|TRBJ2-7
ASSLRAGGDYEQY
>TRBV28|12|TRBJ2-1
ASREASGVNEQF
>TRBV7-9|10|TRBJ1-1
ASSLTSAEAF
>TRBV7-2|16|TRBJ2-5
ASSTPPEAKSPQETQY
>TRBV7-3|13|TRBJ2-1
ASSSIGGSYNEQF
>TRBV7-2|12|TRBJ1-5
ASSFGRGNQPQH
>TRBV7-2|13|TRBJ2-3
ASSLSGSSTDTQY
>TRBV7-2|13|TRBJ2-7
ASSLGWEGLYEQY
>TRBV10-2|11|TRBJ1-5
ASSELGNQPQH
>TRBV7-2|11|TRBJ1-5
ASSSDRGQPQH
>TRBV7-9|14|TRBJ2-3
ASSLPVSGGADTQY
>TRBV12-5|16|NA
ASGLEPSFPTGRNEQY
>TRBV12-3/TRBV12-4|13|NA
ASSLWAGAAYEQF
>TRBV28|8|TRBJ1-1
ASSFTEAF
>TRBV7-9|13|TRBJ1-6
ASSAQGADNSPLH
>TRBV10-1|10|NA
AYGTYDYEQY
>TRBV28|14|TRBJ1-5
ASSVTGRAGNQPQH
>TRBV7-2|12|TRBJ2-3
ASGLGQGTDTQY
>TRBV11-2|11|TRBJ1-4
ASSSRGVEKLF
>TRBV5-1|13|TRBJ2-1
ASSLSGTNCNEQF
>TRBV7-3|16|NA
ASSPGPGLAGDRETQY
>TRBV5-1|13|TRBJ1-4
ASSLAGTGSEKLF